This T cell receptor beta chain originates from a study of cytomegalovirus exposure and HLA in healthy donors. Study-wide background: HLA-typed donors were the source of roughly 80 million unique TCRs held in an early data release. Genotyping of 400 or so donors showed that 70% to 90% belonged to the Caucasian-associated ancestry cluster.

General study results and limits: Earlier results showed most TCR beta V segments being productive about 90% or about 30% of the time.

Deletions cut 2 bases from V and 7 bases from J, with 17 bases between. The CDR3 runs 15 residues. CDR1 and CDR2 (germline): LNHDA, SQIVND (reference sequence). This clone has a single count. What it recognizes is unknown. The PCR used 60 Vbeta and 13 Jbeta primers. Sequencing was performed with immunoSEQ multiplex PCR; in TCRdb, only in-frame clones are kept and a portion is missing. The table has nearly 200,000 clones, roughly 77% seen once. Input material: PBMCs. The clonotype originates from a male donor in good health and CMV-seropositive. The chain links TRBV19 to TRBJ1-1; a possible D gene is TRBD1 (5 bases). In nucleotides, the CDR3 is TGTGCCAGTAGTATATCGGGGGTAGGGAACGTTGAAGCTTTCTTT. Translated: CASSISGVGNVEAFF.